Following are 13 T cell receptor beta chains from one sample sequenced in a study of blood T cells in healthy people across ages (dated by TCRdb to between 2015 and 2017). The protocol used for the library was 5' RACE. Sequenced using an Illumina HiSeq 2500. A second 7 to 11 cycle PCR used a sample-barcoded 5' primer and a J-beta primer mix. The public reads were reanalyzed by TCRdb: fastp trimming at Q25, MiXCR alignment, in-frame beta chains only. Rows merge per CDR3 protein into single entries with the most common DNA and genes. Within this sample are over a million distinct CDR3 sequences, with less than 45% of them counted one time only. Jointly, the top ten make up 4% of the sample. The specimen was blood. The source of these receptors is a woman between 18 and 29 years old in good health.

There are a few counts of this clonotype. The chain couples TRBV29-1 to TRBJ2-3, with D possibly TRBD2 on 5 matching bases. The CDR3 consists of 11 residues. CDR1 and CDR2 (germline): SQVTM, ANQGSEA. V shed 6 bases and J shed 6 bases, with 10 bases lying between them. CDR3 nucleotide sequence: TGCAGCGTCTCGCGGACTGATACGCAGTATTTT. This encodes CSVSRTDTQYF.

About this clonotype itself: A much larger clone sits a single nucleotide away, making a read error possible. This chain links TRBV12-3 or TRBV12-4 with TRBJ2-1, with 13 nucleotides matching TRBD2. The CDR3 extends over 15 amino acids. J lost 8 bases, V lost 10 bases, and 11 bases had no gene match. The CDR3 coding sequence is TGTGCCAACAGCCACGGGACTAGCGGGAACTATGAGCAGTTCTTC. It is translated as CANSHGTSGNYEQFF.

Details on this clonotype: A read error may account for a junction end that differs from germline. The chain employs TRBV7-7 and TRBJ2-3; 10 nucleotides align to TRBD2. CDR3 length equals 18 residues. From germline, CDR1 is SSHAT and CDR2 FNYEAQ (reference sequence). The CDR3, as DNA: TGTGCTAGCAGCTTAGGGGCTAGCGGGAGTTCGAGCACAGATACGCAGTATTTT. Amino acid sequence: CASSLGASGSSSTDTQYF.

This clonotype was counted once. A single base separates this from a much larger clone, so it may be a read error. CDR3 sequence (DNA): TGTGCCAGCAGTACCTACACTAGCGGGAGTAAGAATGAGCAGTACTTC. It translates to CASSTYTSGSKNEQYF. This sequence joins TRBV25-1 and TRBJ2-5, with 11 bases identical to TRBD2. This CDR3 region has 16 residues. The junction had 16 bases not matched to a gene; V was cut back by 5 bases and J by 11 bases. Germline assignment: CDR1 MGHDK and CDR2 SYGVNS.

The chain recombines TRBV7-9 with TRBJ2-7; 11 positions agree with TRBD2. Germline assignment: CDR1 SEHNR and CDR2 FQNEAQ (reference sequence). After removal of 5 bases from V and 4 bases from J, the junction contained 7 bases not matched to a gene. This CDR3 contains 15 residues. DNA for the CDR3: TGTGCCAGCAGCCCGAGGGGACTAGCGGTTTACGAGCAGTACTTC. This codes for CASSPRGLAVYEQYF. Full variable domain (outside the CDR3, taken from reference TRBV7-9 and TRBJ2-7): DTGVSQNPRHKITKRGQNVTFRCDPISEHNRLYWYRQTLGQGPEFLTYFQNEAQLEKSRLLSDRFSAERPKGSFSTLEIQRTEQGDSAMYLCASSPRGLAVYEQYFGPGTRLTVT.

The rearrangement joins TRBV5-6 to TRBJ2-3; 8 nucleotides line up with TRBD2. This CDR3 region has 14 residues. In germline, CDR1 is SGHDT, CDR2 YYEEEE. Trimming removed 4 bases from V and 4 bases from J; junction bases left unmatched: 5. In DNA form, the CDR3 reads TGTGCCAGCAGCAAAAGCGGGAGTGCAGATACGCAGTATTTT. Translation: CASSKSGSADTQYF. The full variable domain, its missing parts supplied by reference TRBV5-6 and TRBJ2-3, is DAGVTQSPTHLIKTRGQQVTLRCSPKSGHDTVSWYQQALGQGPQFIFQYYEEEERQRGNFPDRFSGHQFPNYSSELNVNALLLGDSALYLCASSKSGSADTQYFGPGTRLTVL.

Only a few counts were recorded for this clonotype. The CDR3 loop reads CSAKAHRVNEQFF. CDR3 DNA: TGCAGTGCTAAAGCCCACAGGGTTAATGAGCAGTTCTTC. This chain uses TRBV20-1 with TRBJ2-1; maybe TRBD1 (6 bases). The CDR3 covers 13 residues. V lost 4 bases to trimming and J lost 7 bases, with 14 bases between them. Per germline, CDR1 DFQATT and CDR2 SNEGSKA (reference sequence).

On this clonotype: One end of the junction varies from germline; a read error may be responsible. The rearrangement joins TRBV9 to TRBJ2-1; 7 nucleotides agree with TRBD2. The CDR3 covers 13 residues. Germline V CDR1 and CDR2: SGDLS, YYNGEE. DNA for the CDR3: TGTGCCAGCAGCCCCCGACTAGCCAATGGGCAGTTCTTC. Translation gives CASSPRLANGQFF. The full variable domain, in which reference TRBV9 and TRBJ2-1 provide the parts outside the CDR3, is DSGVTQTPKHLITATGQRVTLRCSPRSGDLSVYWYQQSLDQGLQFLIQYYNGEERAKGNILERFSAQQFPDLHSELNLSSLELGDSALYFCASSPRLANGQFFGPGTRLTVL.

The rearrangement uses TRBV2 and TRBJ1-1; no reliable D call. CDR1 and CDR2 (germline): SNHLY, FYNNEI. This CDR3 is built from 13 residues. The V and J ends lost 3 bases and 1 base respectively, with 6 bases between them. The CDR3 DNA reads as TGTGCCAGCAGTGACGATGCGAACACTGAAGCTTTCTTT. This encodes CASSDDANTEAFF.

The chain couples TRBV20-1 to TRBJ2-3; D ambiguous. V lost 1 base, J lost 0 bases, and 17 bases lay in between. The V gene's germline CDR1 is DFQATT and CDR2 SNEGSKA (reference sequence). The CDR3 contains 17 residues. The CDR3 bases are TGCAGTGCTAGAGGCCCAGGCGCAACTGGTAGCACAGATACGCAGTATTTT. Translated, it gives CSARGPGATGSTDTQYF.

This clonotype was detected only once. The chain is built from TRBV27 and TRBJ2-7; the match to TRBD2 covers 11 bases. The CDR3 has 15 amino acids. Germline V gene lookup returns CDR1 MNHEY and CDR2 SMNVEV (reference sequence). The J segment lost 4 bases and the V segment lost 3 bases, leaving 5 bases of the junction unmatched. The CDR3 DNA reads as TGTGCCAGCAGTTTTGCGACTAGCGGGAAGTACGAGCAGTACTTC. The encoded protein is CASSFATSGKYEQYF.

This clonotype was found a few times. The V gene is TRBV4-3, the J gene TRBJ2-2; the D gene is possibly TRBD1 (7 bases). The V end was cut by 2 bases, the J end by 4 bases, with 14 bases between. The CDR3 has 16 amino acids. Germline V CDR1 and CDR2: LGHNA, YSLEER. The CDR3 sequence: CASSQTPGGGTGELFF. CDR3 coding DNA: TGCGCCAGCAGCCAAACCCCAGGGGGAGGCACCGGGGAGCTGTTTTTT.

In this sample, this clonotype turned up a few times. The V and J genes are TRBV12-3 or TRBV12-4 and TRBJ2-5; no clear D gene. The CDR3 is 15 residues long. Trimming pared 2 bases from V and 5 bases from J, leaving 15 bases between. CDR3 in amino acids: CASSLRRKLGETQYF. CDR3 bases: TGTGCCAGCAGTTTAAGGCGGAAGCTTGGGGAGACCCAGTACTTC.